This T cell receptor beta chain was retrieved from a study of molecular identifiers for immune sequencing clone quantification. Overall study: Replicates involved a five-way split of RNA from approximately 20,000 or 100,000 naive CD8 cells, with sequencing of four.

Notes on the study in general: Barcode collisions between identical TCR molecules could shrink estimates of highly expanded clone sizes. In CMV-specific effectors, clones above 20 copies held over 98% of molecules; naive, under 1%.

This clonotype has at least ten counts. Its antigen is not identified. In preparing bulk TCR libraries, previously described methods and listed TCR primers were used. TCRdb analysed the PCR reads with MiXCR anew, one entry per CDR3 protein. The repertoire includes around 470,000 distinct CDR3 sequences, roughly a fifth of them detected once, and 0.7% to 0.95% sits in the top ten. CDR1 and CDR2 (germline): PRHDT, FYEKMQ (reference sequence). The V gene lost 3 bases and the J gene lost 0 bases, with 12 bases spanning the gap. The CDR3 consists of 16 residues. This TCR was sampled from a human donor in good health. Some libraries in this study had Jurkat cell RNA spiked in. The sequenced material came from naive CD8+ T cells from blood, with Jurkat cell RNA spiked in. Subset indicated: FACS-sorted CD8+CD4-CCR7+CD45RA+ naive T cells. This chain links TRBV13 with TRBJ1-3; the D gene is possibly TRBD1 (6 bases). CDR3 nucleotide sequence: TGTGCCAGCAGCTTTAACAGGGCGAGCTCTGGAAACACCATATATTTT. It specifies CASSFNRASSGNTIYF.